This T cell receptor (beta chain) was profiled in a study of blood T cell repertoires in COVID-19. In the study overall: Sites across the United States, Italy and Spain contributed samples from acute and convalescent COVID-19.

CDR1 is MDHEN, CDR2 SYDVKM, per germline. V dropped 2 bases and J dropped 4 bases, with 6 bases sitting between them. The CDR3 consists of 13 residues. Assay used: immunoSEQ multiplex PCR; TCRdb lists only in-frame clones, some missing. Of 250,000 or so clones in the sample, roughly 86% were seen once. This sequence was found in a man aged 35 to 55 with active or convalescent COVID-19. The chain employs TRBV28 and TRBJ2-1; maybe TRBD1 (5 bases). The sequenced sample was peripheral blood. Here the CDR3 DNA reads TGTGCCAGCAGTTTACAGGGTTACAATGAGCAGTTCTTC. It codes for CASSLQGYNEQFF.